This T cell receptor (beta chain) appears in the sequencing data of a study of T cell responses to AZD1222 COVID-19 vaccine. Study findings and constraints: Baseline antibody screening turned up just six seropositive AZD1222 recipients. Donors were mostly white British, more females; clonal diversity possibly underestimated.

The repertoire was sequenced with immunoSEQ multiplex PCR; TCRdb's copy has only in-frame clones and lacks some. The table records 65,000 to 85,000 clones, 80% of them present only once. Worth noting for this clone: No antigen is known for it.

The CDR3 length is 15 residues. V was clipped by 0 bases and J by 1 base, with 11 bases between them. Germline V lookup: CDR1 SQVTM, CDR2 ANQGSEA. Second-dose groups at about 4 or about 12 weeks were pooled. The specimen comprised peripheral blood, sampled 28 days after the second AZD1222 dose. The receptor was isolated from an adult who received the AZD1222 COVID-19 vaccine. The rearrangement uses TRBV29-1 and TRBJ2-3; D possibly corresponds to TRBD2 (5 bases). CDR3 protein: CSVEDPGSRTDTQYF. In nucleotides, the CDR3 is TGCAGCGTTGAAGATCCGGGGTCGCGCACAGATACGCAGTATTTT.